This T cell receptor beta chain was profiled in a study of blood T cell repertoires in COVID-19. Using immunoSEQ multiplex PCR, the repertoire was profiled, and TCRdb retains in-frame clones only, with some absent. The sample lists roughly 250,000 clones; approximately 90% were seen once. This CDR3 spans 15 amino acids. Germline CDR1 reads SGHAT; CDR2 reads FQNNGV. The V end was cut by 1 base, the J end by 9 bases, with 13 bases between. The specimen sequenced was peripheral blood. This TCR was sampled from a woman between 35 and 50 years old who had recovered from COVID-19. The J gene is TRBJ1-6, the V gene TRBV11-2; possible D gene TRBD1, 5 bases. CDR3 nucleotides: TGTGCCAGCAGCTTAGGGGACTATTGGGGTTCACCCCTCCACTTT. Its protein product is CASSLGDYWGSPLHF.